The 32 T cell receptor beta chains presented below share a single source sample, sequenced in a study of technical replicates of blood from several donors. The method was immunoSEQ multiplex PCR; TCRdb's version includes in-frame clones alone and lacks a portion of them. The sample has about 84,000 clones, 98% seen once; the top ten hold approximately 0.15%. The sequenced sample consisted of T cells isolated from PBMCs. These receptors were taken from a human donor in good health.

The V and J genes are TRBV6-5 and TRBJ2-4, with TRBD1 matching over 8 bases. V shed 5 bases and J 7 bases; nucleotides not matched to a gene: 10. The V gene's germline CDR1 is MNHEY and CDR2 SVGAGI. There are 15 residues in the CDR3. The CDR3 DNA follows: TGTGCCAGCAGTGCGTTTACAGGGGGGCAGAACATTCAGTACTTC. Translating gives CASSAFTGGQNIQYF.

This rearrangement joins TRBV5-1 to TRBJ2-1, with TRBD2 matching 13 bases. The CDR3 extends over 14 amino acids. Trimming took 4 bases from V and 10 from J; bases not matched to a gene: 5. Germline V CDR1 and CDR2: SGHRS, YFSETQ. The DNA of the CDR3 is TGCGCCAGCAGCCGCGGGACTAGCGGGGTAGAGCAGTTCTTC. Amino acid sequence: CASSRGTSGVEQFF. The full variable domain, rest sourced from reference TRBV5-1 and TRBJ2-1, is KAGVTQTPRYLIKTRGQQVTLSCSPISGHRSVSWYQQTPGQGLQFLFEYFSETQRNKGNFPGRFSGRQFSNSRSEMNVSTLELGDSALYLCASSRGTSGVEQFFGPGTRLTVL.

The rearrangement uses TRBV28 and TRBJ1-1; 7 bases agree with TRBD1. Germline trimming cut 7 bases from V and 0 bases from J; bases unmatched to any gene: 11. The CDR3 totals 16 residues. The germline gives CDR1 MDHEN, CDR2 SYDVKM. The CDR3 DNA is TGTGCCAGCACCCTGGGGGACAGCAACATGAACACTGAAGCTTTCTTT. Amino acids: CASTLGDSNMNTEAFF.

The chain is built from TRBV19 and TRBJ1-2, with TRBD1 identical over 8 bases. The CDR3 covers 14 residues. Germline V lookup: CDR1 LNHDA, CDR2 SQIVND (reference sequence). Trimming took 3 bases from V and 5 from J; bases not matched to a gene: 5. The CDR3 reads CASSMTGVTYGYTF. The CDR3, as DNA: TGTGCCAGTAGTATGACAGGGGTAACTTATGGCTACACCTTC.

Here the CDR3 DNA reads TGCGCCAGCAGCTTAGGAGGGGCGCAGCGTTCACCCCTCCACTTT. This gives the protein CASSLGGAQRSPLHF. The chain uses TRBV5-1 and TRBJ1-6; a possible D gene is TRBD1 (5 bases). Per germline, CDR1 SGHRS and CDR2 YFSETQ. V lost 2 bases and J lost 9, with 15 bases in between. This CDR3 comprises 15 residues.

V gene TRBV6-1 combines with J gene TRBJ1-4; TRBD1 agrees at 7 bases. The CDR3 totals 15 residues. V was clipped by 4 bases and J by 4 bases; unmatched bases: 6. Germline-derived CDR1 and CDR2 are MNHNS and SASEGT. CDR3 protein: CASSGGDSFNEKLFF. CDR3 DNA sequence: TGTGCCAGCAGTGGGGGGGACAGCTTTAATGAAAAACTGTTTTTT.

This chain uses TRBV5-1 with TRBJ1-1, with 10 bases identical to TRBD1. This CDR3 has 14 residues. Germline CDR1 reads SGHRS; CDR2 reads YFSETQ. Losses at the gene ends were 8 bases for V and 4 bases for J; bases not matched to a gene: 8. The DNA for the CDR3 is TGCGCCAGTAATGACAGGGGGCACGGCACTGAAGCTTTCTTT. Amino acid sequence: CASNDRGHGTEAFF.

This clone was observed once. CDR3 DNA sequence: TGTGCCAGCAGCACTTGGGGGACAGCCTATGGCTACACCTTC. Its translation: CASSTWGTAYGYTF. The chain uses TRBV5-4 and TRBJ1-2, with 7 nucleotides matching TRBD1. The V gene end was trimmed by 4 bases and the J gene end by 4 bases; junction bases not matched to a gene: 7. Germline V CDR1 and CDR2: SGHNT, YYREEE (reference sequence). The CDR3 has 14 amino acids.

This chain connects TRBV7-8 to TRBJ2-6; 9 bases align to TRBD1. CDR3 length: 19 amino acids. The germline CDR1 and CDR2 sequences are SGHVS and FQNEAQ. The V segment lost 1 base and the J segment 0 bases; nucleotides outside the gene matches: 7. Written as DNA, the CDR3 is TGTGCCAGCAGCTTAGAGGACAGGGGAGGCTTCTCTGGGGCCAACGTCCTGACTTTC. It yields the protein CASSLEDRGGFSGANVLTF.

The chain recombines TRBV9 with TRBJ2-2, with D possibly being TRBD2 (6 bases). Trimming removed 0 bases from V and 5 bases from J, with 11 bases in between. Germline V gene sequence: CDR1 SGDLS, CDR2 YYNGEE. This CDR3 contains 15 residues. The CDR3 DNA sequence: TGTGCCAGCAGCGTAGGGGGCCGGGGGACCGGGGAGCTGTTTTTT. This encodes CASSVGGRGTGELFF.

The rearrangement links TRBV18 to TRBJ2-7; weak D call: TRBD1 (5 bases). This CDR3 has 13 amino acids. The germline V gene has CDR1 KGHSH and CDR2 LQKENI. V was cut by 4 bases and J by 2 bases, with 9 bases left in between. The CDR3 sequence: CASSQGATYEQYF. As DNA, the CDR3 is TGTGCCAGCTCACAAGGGGCTACCTACGAGCAGTACTTC.

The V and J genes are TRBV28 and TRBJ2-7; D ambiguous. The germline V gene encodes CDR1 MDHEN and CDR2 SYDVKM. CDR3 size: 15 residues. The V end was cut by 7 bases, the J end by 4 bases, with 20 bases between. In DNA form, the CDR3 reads TGTGCCAGCAAAGGAGATTTCATCCCCGCGTACGAGCAGTACTTC. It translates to CASKGDFIPAYEQYF.

The DNA of the CDR3 is TGTGCCAGCAGCTTATTCGTCGGGTCAGATACGCAGTATTTT. This encodes CASSLFVGSDTQYF. The chain links TRBV7-6 to TRBJ2-3; D is uncertain. The CDR3 is 14 amino acids. Trimming removed 2 bases at V and 4 bases at J, with 10 bases between. In germline, CDR1 is SGHVS, CDR2 FNYEAQ.

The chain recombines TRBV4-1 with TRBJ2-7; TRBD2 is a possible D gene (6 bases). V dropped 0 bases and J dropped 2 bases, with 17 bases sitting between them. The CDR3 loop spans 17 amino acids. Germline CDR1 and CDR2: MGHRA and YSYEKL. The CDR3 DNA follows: TGCGCCAGCAGCCAAGAATGGGACGGAGGGCCTACCTACGAGCAGTACTTC. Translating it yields CASSQEWDGGPTYEQYF.

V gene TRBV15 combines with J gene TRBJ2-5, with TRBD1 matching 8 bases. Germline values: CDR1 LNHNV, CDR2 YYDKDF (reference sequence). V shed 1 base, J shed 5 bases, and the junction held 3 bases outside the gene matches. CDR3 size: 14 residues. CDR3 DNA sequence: TGTGCCACCAGCAGAGGCAGGGGGCTGGAGACCCAGTACTTC. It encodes CATSRGRGLETQYF.

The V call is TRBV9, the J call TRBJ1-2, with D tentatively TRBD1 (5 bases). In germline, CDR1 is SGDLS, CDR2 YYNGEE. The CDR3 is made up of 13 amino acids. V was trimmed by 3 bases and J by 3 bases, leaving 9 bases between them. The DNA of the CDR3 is TGTGCCAGCAGCGCCGACAGTTACTATGGCTACACCTTC. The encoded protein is CASSADSYYGYTF. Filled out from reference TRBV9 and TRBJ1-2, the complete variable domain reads DSGVTQTPKHLITATGQRVTLRCSPRSGDLSVYWYQQSLDQGLQFLIQYYNGEERAKGNILERFSAQQFPDLHSELNLSSLELGDSALYFCASSADSYYGYTFGSGTRLTVV.

CDR3 bases: TGTGCCAGCAGCAATAGTAGTACTAGCGGGATCTATAGCTCCTACGAGCAGTACTTC. Residues: CASSNSSTSGIYSSYEQYF. This chain uses TRBV21-1 with TRBJ2-7; the table gives TRBD2 as D, unverified against the DNA. TRBV21-1 is termed a pseudogene. The CDR3 spans 19 residues.

In nucleotides, the CDR3 is TGTGCCAGCACCGCGGTATACGAGCAGTACTTC. Its protein is CASTAVYEQYF. This sequence joins TRBV6-9 and TRBJ2-7, with unresolved D. This CDR3 comprises 11 residues. Germline V gives CDR1 MNHGY, CDR2 SVAAGI. Trimming stripped 7 bases from V and 4 bases from J, with 8 bases between.

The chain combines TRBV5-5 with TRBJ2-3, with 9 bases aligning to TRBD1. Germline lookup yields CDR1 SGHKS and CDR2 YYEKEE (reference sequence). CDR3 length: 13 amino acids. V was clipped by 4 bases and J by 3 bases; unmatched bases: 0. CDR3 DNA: TGTGCCAGCAGCGGGACAGGGACAGATACGCAGTATTTT. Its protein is CASSGTGTDTQYF.

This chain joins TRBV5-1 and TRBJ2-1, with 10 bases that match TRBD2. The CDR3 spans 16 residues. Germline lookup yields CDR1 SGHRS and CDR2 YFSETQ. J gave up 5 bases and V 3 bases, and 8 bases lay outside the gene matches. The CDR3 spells CASSWTAGGPDNEQFF. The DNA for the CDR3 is TGCGCCAGCAGCTGGACAGCGGGAGGGCCTGACAATGAGCAGTTCTTC.

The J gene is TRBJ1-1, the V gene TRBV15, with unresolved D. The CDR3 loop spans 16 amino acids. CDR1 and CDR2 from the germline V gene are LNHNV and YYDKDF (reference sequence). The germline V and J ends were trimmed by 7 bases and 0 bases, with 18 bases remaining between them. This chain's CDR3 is CATITRHPRLNTEAFF. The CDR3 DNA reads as TGTGCCACCATTACGAGACACCCCCGGCTGAACACTGAAGCTTTCTTT.

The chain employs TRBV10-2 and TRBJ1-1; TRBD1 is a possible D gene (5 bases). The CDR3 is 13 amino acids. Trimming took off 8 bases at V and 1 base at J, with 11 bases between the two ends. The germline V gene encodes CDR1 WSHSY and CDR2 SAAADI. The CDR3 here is CASARQQNTEAFF. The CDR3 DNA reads TGCGCCAGCGCCCGACAGCAGAACACTGAAGCTTTCTTT.

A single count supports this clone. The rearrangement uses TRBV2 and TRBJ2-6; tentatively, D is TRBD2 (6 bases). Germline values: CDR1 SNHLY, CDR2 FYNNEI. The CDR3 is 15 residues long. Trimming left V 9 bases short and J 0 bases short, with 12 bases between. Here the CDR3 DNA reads TGTGCCAGGGGGGACGGGAGCTCTGGGGCCAACGTCCTGACTTTC. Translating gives CARGDGSSGANVLTF. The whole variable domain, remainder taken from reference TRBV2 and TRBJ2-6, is EPEVTQTPSHQVTQMGQEVILRCVPISNHLYFYWYRQILGQKVEFLVSFYNNEISEKSEIFDDQFSVERPDGSNFTLKIRSTKLEDSAMYFCARGDGSSGANVLTFGAGSRLTVL.

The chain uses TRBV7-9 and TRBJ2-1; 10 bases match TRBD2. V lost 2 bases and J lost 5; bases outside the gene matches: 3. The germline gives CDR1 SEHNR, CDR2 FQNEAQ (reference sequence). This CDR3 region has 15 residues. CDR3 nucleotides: TGTGCCAGCAGCTTATTAGGGACTAGCGACAATGAGCAGTTCTTC. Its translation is CASSLLGTSDNEQFF.

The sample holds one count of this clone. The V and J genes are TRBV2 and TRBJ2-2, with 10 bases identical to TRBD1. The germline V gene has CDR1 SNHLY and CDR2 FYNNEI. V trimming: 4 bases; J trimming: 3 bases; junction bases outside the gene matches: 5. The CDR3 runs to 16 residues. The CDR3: CASSGVDRGHTGELFF. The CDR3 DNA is TGTGCCAGCAGTGGAGTAGACAGGGGGCACACCGGGGAGCTGTTTTTT.

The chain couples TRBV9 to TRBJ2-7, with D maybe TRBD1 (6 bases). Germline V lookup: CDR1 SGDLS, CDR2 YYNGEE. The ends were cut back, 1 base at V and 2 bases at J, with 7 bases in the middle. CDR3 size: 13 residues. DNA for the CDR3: TGTGCCAGCAGCGTAACAGGGACCTACGAGCAGTACTTC. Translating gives CASSVTGTYEQYF.

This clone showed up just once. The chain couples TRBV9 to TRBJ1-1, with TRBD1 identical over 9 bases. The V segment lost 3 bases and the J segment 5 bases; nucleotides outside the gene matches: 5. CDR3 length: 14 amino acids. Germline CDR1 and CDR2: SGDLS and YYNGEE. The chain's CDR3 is CASSAQGANTEAFF. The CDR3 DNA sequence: TGTGCCAGCAGCGCACAGGGGGCGAATACTGAAGCTTTCTTT.

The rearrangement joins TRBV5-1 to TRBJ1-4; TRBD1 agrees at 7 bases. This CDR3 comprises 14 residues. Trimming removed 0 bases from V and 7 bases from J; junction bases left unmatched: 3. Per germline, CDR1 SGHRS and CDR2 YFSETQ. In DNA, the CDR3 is TGCGCCAGCAGCTTGGGACAGGGTAGTGAAAAACTGTTTTTT. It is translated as CASSLGQGSEKLFF.

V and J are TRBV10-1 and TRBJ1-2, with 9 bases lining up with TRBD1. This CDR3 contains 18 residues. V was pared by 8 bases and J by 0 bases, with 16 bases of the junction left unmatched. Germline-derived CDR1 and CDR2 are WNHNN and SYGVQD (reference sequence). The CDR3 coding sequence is TGCGCCAGCGGGTCTTCCGGGACAGGGTTGGGGTCTAACTATGGCTACACCTTC. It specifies CASGSSGTGLGSNYGYTF.

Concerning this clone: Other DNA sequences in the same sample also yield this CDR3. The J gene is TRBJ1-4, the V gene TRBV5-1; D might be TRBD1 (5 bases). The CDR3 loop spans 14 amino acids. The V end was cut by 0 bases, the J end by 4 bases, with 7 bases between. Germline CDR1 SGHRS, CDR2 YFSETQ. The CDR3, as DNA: TGCGCCAGCAGCTTGGGGCAGGGTAATGAAAAACTGTTTTTT. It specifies CASSLGQGNEKLFF.

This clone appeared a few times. CDR3 sequence reads: CASSELTGTSVNEQFF. The CDR3, as DNA: TGTGCCAGCAGTGAATTGACCGGGACTAGCGTCAATGAGCAGTTCTTC. This chain uses TRBV25-1 with TRBJ2-1, with 10 bases aligning to TRBD2. Germline CDR1 and CDR2: MGHDK and SYGVNS. Losses at the gene ends were 1 base for V and 6 bases for J; bases not matched to a gene: 6. The CDR3 runs 16 residues.

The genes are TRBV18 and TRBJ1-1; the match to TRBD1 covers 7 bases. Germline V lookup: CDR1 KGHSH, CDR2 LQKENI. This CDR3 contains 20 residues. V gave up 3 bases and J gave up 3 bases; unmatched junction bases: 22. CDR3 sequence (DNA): TGTGCCAGCTCACCCTCCGTAAAGCCGGGACAGCCCAGTTGGGACACTGAAGCTTTCTTT. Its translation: CASSPSVKPGQPSWDTEAFF.